This TCR beta chain was identified during a study of cytomegalovirus exposure and HLA in healthy donors. V lost 3 bases to trimming and J lost 0 bases, with 10 bases between them. The CDR3 sequence is 15 residues long. Germline V gene data show CDR1 as MNHNY and CDR2 as SVGAGI (reference sequence). The PCR contained 60 Vbeta and 13 Jbeta primers. The repertoire was sequenced with immunoSEQ multiplex PCR; TCRdb's copy has only in-frame clones and lacks some. The sample records 150,000 or so clones, roughly 74% being singletons. Study-wide results and limits: In vitro checks showed that a few CMV-associated chains really do target CMV antigens.

This clone was seen more than once but under ten times. Its specificity is unknown. Other DNA sequences in the same sample also yield this CDR3. The specimen sequenced was PBMCs. This TCR derives from a woman aged 40 to 50 in good health and CMV-seropositive. The chain carries TRBV6-6 and TRBJ2-3; D perhaps matches TRBD2 (7 bases). CDR3 protein: CASSYRGGSTDTQYF. The CDR3 DNA reads TGTGCCAGCAGTTATAGGGGGGGGAGCACAGATACGCAGTATTTT.